This T cell receptor beta chain was obtained from a study of CD4 and CD8 cells across lung adenocarcinoma regions. TCRdb fed the PCR reads into MiXCR, producing one record per CDR3 protein. The table has about 18,000 distinct CDR3 sequences, around 50% seen once. V lost 11 bases and J 3 bases, leaving 21 bases between the germline ends. Germline V gene sequence: CDR1 ENHRY, CDR2 SYGVKD. This CDR3 is built from 15 residues. The sequenced material came from CD8+ T cells from the margin of a lung tumor. The rearrangement links TRBV10-3 to TRBJ2-3; weak D call: TRBD1 (5 bases). The receptor's source is a male donor with lung adenocarcinoma. The CD4 and CD8 labels of this study may be unreliable. The DNA for the CDR3 is TGTGCCGTCGGGCAGGGCGTCTTCGTTACAGATACGCAGTATTTT. Translating it yields CAVGQGVFVTDTQYF.